Listed here are 7 T cell receptor beta chains from one sample, sequenced in a study of CD8 T cells in Susac syndrome. The authors reverse transcribed 0.5 to 1 ug RNA with random hexamers. TCRdb reprocessed the immunoSEQ multiplex PCR reads via MiXCR and lists one record per CDR3 protein. Of 160,000 or so distinct CDR3 sequences detected, roughly 94% appear once; the ten largest clones hold 0.095% to 0.13%. What was sequenced was CD4+ T cells from PBMCs. The source is a human donor with Susac syndrome.

The rearrangement links TRBV7-2 to TRBJ2-3; D gene ambiguous. Per the germline V gene, CDR1 is SGHTA and CDR2 is FQGNSA. This CDR3 contains 12 residues. V was trimmed by 7 bases and J by 6 bases, leaving 11 bases between them. In DNA, the CDR3 is TGTGCCAGCACCTCTGGGGTGGATACGCAGTATTTT. Translating it yields CASTSGVDTQYF.

The chain employs TRBV20-1 and TRBJ1-1, with D possibly TRBD1 on 6 matching bases. Per the germline V gene, CDR1 is DFQATT and CDR2 is SNEGSKA (reference sequence). The CDR3 spans 13 residues. V was pared by 1 base and J by 5 bases, with 11 bases between. The CDR3: CSARVGQRTEAFF. For the CDR3, the DNA is TGCAGTGCTAGAGTGGGACAACGAACTGAAGCTTTCTTT.

V gene TRBV3-1 combines with J gene TRBJ2-7, with TRBD2 as a possible D gene (5 bases). The CDR3 loop spans 18 amino acids. Germline-derived CDR1 and CDR2 are LGHDT and YNNKEL (reference sequence). Trimming took off 1 base at V and 0 bases at J, with 19 bases between the two ends. DNA of the CDR3: TGTGCCAGCAGCCAAGGCATGGCTAGCAGCGGTAGCTCCTACGAGCAGTACTTC. Amino acid sequence: CASSQGMASSGSSYEQYF.

V usage is TRBV3-1 and J usage is TRBJ2-5; D unresolved. Germline V lookup: CDR1 LGHDT, CDR2 YNNKEL (reference sequence). The CDR3 consists of 16 residues. V gave up 0 bases and J gave up 2 bases, with 13 bases separating them. The CDR3 loop is CASSQEYSTTQETQYF. The CDR3 nucleotides read TGTGCCAGCAGCCAAGAGTATTCGACAACACAAGAGACCCAGTACTTC.

The V and J genes are TRBV29-1 and TRBJ1-1; D ambiguous. Germline CDR1 is SQVTM and CDR2 is ANQGSEA. V dropped 0 bases and J dropped 5 bases, with 4 bases sitting between them. The CDR3 spans 11 residues. As DNA, the CDR3 is TGCAGCGTTGAAGACAGTACTGAAGCTTTCTTT. As protein: CSVEDSTEAFF.

This clonotype was seen once. The rearrangement links TRBV4-1 to TRBJ1-5, with TRBD1 matching over 7 bases. The CDR3 is 15 residues long. The germline gives CDR1 MGHRA, CDR2 YSYEKL. The V segment lost 1 base and the J segment 2 bases; nucleotides outside the gene matches: 2. The CDR3 here is CASSQGQGGNQPQHF. CDR3 in DNA: TGCGCCAGCAGCCAAGGACAGGGAGGCAATCAGCCCCAGCATTTT.

J is TRBJ1-5 and V is TRBV30; no clear D. CDR3 length equals 14 residues. Trimming took 6 bases from V and 2 from J, leaving 14 bases between them. Per germline, CDR1 GTSNPN and CDR2 SVGIG (reference sequence). The CDR3: CACQKRDGNQPQHF. DNA of the CDR3: TGTGCCTGTCAGAAAAGGGATGGCAATCAGCCCCAGCATTTT.